The source of this TCR beta chain is a study of vaccination and CD4 T cells after COVID-19. Study-wide background: With a range of 35 to 161, the median interval from diagnosis to drawing post-COVID samples was 90 to 120 days.

Sequencing of DNA taken from cultured CD4+ T cells relied on the Oncomine TCR Beta short-read assay. TCRdb independently ran MiXCR on the PCR reads; one entry per CDR3 protein. The sample consists of about 5,000 distinct CDR3 sequences, 60% of them appearing once. With respect to this clonotype: Its antigen is not known.

Treatment here: 10-day PBMC culture with coronavirus spike peptide pools or control peptides (ViraFEST assay). Prior to the COVID-19 pandemic (2011-2018), the unexposed donor's CD4+ T cells were collected. The CDR3 loop spans 15 amino acids. The V segment lost 1 base and the J segment 5 bases; nucleotides outside the gene matches: 7. Specimen: CD4+ T cells from blood, cultured in vitro. V is TRBV12-3 or TRBV12-4 and J is TRBJ1-2; 7 bases are shared with TRBD1. This clonotype was obtained from a human donor in good health. DNA of the CDR3: TGTGCCAGCAGTTTAGACGGCAGGGGGGGATATGGCTACACCTTC. Its translation is CASSLDGRGGYGYTF.